This record looks at one T cell receptor beta chain sequence and its context. This sample is drawn from a study of blood T cell repertoires in COVID-19. Trimming stripped 1 base from V and 6 bases from J, with 7 bases between. The CDR3 totals 13 residues. Germline V gives CDR1 SGHTA, CDR2 FQGNSA. This table comes from immunoSEQ multiplex PCR, and its TCRdb copy is limited to in-frame clones, with some not included. The profile shows about 87,000 clones, roughly nine tenths of them singletons. The sample taken for sequencing was peripheral blood. This TCR derives from a woman of 80 years or more with active COVID-19. The chain couples TRBV7-2 to TRBJ1-5; perhaps TRBD1 as D (6 bases). CDR3 sequence: CASSLDRVQPQHF. The CDR3 DNA reads as TGTGCCAGCAGCTTAGACAGGGTTCAGCCCCAGCATTTT.